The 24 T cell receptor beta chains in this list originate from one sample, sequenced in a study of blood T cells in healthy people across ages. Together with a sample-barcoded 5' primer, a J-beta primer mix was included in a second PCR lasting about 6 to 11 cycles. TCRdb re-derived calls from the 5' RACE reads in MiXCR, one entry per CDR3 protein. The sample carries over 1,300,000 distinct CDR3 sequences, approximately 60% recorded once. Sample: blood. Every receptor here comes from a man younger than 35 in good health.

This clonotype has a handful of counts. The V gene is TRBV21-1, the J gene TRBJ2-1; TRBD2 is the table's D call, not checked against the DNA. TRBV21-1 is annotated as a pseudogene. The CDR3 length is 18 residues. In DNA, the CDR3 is TGTGCCAGCAGCAAAGTGTGCGGGAGGGCCTCTACCTACAATGAGCAGTTCTTC. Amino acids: CASSKVCGRASTYNEQFF.

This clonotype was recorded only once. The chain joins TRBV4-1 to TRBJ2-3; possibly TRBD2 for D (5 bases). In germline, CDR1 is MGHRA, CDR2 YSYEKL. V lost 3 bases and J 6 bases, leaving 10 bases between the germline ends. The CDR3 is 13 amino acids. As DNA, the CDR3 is TGCGCCAGCAGCCACTCGGGGTCGGATACGCAGTATTTT. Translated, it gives CASSHSGSDTQYF.

This chain's CDR3 is CSARTTESYNEQFF. In nucleotides, the CDR3 is TGCAGTGCTCGGACTACCGAAAGTTACAATGAGCAGTTCTTC. The V and J genes are TRBV20-1 and TRBJ2-1; tentatively, D is TRBD2 (6 bases). The CDR3 has 14 residues. Trimming took off 5 bases at V and 4 bases at J, with 15 bases between the two ends. CDR1 DFQATT and CDR2 SNEGSKA come from the germline V gene (reference sequence).

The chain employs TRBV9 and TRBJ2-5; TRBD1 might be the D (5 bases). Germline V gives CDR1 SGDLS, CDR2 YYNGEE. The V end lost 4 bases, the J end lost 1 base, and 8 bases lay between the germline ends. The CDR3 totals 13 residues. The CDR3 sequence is CASSMQGQETQYF. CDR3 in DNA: TGTGCCAGCAGCATGCAGGGCCAAGAGACCCAGTACTTC. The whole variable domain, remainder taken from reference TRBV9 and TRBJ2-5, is DSGVTQTPKHLITATGQRVTLRCSPRSGDLSVYWYQQSLDQGLQFLIQYYNGEERAKGNILERFSAQQFPDLHSELNLSSLELGDSALYFCASSMQGQETQYFGPGTRLLVL.

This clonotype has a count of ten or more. CDR3: CSVEGDFFGQFF. The CDR3 region has the DNA TGCAGCGTTGAAGGCGATTTCTTTGGGCAGTTCTTC. The chain uses TRBV29-1 and TRBJ2-1; D not resolved. V lost 1 base and J 12 bases, leaving 13 bases between the germline ends. The CDR3 totals 12 residues. From germline, CDR1 is SQVTM and CDR2 ANQGSEA.

The CDR3 loop reads CSVVPGQGTSYNEQFF. The CDR3 DNA sequence: TGCAGCGTCGTACCGGGACAGGGCACCTCCTACAATGAGCAGTTCTTC. The chain carries TRBV29-1 and TRBJ2-1, with 9 nucleotides matching TRBD1. CDR3 size: 16 residues. CDR1 and CDR2 from the germline V gene are SQVTM and ANQGSEA. With 6 bases clipped from V and 0 bases from J, the junction kept 9 bases outside the gene matches.

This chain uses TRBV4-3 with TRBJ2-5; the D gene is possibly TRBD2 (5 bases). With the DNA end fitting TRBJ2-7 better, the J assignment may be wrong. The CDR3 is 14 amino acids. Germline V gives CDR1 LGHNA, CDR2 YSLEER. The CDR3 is CASSQFEGPYEQYF. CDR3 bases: TGCGCCAGCAGCCAATTCGAGGGTCCCTACGAGCAGTACTTC.

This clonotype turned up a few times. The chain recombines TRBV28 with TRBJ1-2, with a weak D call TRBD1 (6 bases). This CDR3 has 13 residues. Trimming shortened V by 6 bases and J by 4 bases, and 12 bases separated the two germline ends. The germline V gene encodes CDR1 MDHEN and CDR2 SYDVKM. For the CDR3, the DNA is TGTGCCAGCAGCAATGACAGGTCCTATGGCTACACCTTC. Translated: CASSNDRSYGYTF.

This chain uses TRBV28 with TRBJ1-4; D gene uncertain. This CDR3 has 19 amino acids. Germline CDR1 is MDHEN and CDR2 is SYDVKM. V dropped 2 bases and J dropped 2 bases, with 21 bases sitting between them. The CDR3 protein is CASSLPPGSGGFTNEKLFF. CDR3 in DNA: TGTGCCAGCAGTTTACCCCCGGGCAGTGGAGGTTTCACTAATGAAAAACTGTTTTTT.

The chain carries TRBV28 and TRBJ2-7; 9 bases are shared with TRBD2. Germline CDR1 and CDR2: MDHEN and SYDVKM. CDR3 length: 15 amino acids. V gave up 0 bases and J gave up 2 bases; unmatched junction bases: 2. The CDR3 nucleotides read TGTGCCAGCAGTTTATGGGGCGGGGGGGCCTACGAGCAGTACTTC. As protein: CASSLWGGGAYEQYF.

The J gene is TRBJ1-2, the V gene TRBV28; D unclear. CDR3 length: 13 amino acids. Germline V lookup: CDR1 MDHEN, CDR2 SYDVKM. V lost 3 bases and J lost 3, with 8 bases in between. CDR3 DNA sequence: TGTGCCAGCAGTTTGTTATTTGACTATGGCTACACCTTC. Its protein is CASSLLFDYGYTF.

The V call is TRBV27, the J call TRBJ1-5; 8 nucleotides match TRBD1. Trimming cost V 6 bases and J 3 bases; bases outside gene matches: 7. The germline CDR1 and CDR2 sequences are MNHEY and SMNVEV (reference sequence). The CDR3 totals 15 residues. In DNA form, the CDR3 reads TGTGCCAGCAGCGCCCACAGGGGGAACAATCAGCCCCAGCATTTT. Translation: CASSAHRGNNQPQHF.

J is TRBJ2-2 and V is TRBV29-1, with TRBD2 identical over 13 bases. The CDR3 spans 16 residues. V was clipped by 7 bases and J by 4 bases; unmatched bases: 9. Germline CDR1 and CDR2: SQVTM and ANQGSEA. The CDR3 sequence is CSARPRLAGGTGELFF. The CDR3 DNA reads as TGCAGCGCCCGACCTCGACTAGCGGGGGGCACCGGGGAGCTGTTTTTT.

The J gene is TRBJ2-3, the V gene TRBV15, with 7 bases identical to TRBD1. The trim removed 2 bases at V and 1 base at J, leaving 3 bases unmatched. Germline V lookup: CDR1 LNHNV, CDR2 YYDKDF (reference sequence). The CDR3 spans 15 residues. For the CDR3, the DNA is TGTGCCACCAGCAGAAGGACAGGTGGCACAGATACGCAGTATTTT. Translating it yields CATSRRTGGTDTQYF.

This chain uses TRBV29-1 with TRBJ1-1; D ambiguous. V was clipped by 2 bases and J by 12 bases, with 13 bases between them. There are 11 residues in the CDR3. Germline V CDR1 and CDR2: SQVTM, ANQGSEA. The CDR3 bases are TGCAGCGTTGAAATTGCCACCACGACTTTCTTT. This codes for CSVEIATTTFF.

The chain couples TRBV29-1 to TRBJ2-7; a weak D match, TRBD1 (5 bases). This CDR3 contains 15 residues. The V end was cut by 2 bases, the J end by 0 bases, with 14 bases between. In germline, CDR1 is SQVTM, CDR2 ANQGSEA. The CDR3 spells CSVERSGLSSYEQYF. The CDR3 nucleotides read TGCAGCGTTGAAAGGTCAGGGTTGAGCTCCTACGAGCAGTACTTC.

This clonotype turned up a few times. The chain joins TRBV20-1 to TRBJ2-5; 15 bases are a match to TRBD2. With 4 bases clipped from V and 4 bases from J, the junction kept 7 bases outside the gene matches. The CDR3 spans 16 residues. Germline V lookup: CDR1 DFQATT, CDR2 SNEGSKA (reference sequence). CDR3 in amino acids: CSATPGLAGGPETQYF. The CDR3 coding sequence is TGCAGTGCTACCCCAGGACTAGCGGGAGGGCCAGAGACCCAGTACTTC.

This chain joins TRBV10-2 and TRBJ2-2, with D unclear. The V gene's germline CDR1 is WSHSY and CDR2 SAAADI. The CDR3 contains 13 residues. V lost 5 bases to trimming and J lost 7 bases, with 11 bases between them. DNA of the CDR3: TGCGCCAGCAGTAAGGCAGCCAGCGGGGAGCTGTTTTTT. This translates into CASSKAASGELFF.

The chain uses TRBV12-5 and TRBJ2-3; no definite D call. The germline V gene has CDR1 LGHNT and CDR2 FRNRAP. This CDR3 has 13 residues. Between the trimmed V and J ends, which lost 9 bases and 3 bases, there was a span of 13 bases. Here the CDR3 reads CARADPGTDTQYF. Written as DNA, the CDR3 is TGTGCTAGAGCTGACCCAGGTACAGATACGCAGTATTTT.

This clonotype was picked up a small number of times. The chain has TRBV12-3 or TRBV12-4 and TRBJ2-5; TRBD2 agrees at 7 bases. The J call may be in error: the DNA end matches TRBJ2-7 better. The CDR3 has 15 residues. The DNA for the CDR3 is TGTGCCAGCAGTCCCTTGGGAGGGCCACACTACGAGCAGTACTTC. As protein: CASSPLGGPHYEQYF.

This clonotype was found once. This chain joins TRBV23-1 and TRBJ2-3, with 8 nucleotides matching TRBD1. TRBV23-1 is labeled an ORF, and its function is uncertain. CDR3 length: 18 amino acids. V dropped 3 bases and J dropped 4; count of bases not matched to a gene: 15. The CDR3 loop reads CASSHSGTGPPRPDTQYF. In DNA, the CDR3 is TGCGCCAGCAGTCATTCCGGGACAGGTCCCCCTCGTCCAGATACGCAGTATTTT.

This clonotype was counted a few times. DNA for the CDR3: TGTGCCAGCAGTCATTTCCAAGAGACCCAGTACTTC. Its protein is CASSHFQETQYF. The chain has TRBV7-6 and TRBJ2-5; the D is unclear. The CDR3 has 12 amino acids. Germline assignment: CDR1 SGHVS and CDR2 FNYEAQ. With 6 bases removed from V and 1 base from J, the gap between germline ends came to 6 bases.

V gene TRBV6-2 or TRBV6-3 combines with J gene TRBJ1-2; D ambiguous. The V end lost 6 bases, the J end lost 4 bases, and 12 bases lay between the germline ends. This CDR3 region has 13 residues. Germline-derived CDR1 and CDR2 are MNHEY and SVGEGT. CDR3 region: CASRPGRLYGYTF. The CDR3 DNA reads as TGTGCCAGCAGACCCGGACGGCTCTATGGCTACACCTTC.

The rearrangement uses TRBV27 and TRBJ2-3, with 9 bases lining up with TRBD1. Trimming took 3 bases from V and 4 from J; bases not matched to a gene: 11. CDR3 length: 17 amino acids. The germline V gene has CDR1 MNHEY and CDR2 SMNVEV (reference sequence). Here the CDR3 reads CASSLLGTGRGADTQYF. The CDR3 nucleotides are TGTGCCAGCAGTTTGTTGGGGACAGGGCGAGGTGCAGATACGCAGTATTTT.